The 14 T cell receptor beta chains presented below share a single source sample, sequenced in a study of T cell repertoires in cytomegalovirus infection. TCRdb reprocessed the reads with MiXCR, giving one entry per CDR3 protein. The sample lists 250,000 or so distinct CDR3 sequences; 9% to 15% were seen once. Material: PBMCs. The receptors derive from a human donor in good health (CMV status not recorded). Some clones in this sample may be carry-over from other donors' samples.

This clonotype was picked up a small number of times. The CDR3 region has the DNA TGTGCCAGCAGTTTTGACCCGGGAGGGGCGAACACTGAAGCTTTCTTT. It specifies CASSFDPGGANTEAFF. The rearrangement uses TRBV28 and TRBJ1-1; maybe TRBD1 (5 bases). This CDR3 has 16 residues. Deletions cut 3 bases from V and 1 base from J, with 15 bases between. Germline V gene data show CDR1 as MDHEN and CDR2 as SYDVKM.

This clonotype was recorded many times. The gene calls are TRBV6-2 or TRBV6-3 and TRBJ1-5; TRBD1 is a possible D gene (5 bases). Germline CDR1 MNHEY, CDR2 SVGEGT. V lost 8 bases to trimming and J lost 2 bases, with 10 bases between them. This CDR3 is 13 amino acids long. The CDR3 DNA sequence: TGTGCCAGCCACGGGGGACGCAATCAGCCCCAGCATTTT. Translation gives CASHGGRNQPQHF.

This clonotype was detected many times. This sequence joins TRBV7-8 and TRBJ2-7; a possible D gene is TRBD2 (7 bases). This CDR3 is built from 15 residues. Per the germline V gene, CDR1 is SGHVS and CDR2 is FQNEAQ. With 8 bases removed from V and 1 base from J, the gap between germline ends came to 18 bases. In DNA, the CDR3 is TGTGCCAGCCAGGGGCTAGCGGTTAGGTCCTACGAGCAGTACTTC. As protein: CASQGLAVRSYEQYF.

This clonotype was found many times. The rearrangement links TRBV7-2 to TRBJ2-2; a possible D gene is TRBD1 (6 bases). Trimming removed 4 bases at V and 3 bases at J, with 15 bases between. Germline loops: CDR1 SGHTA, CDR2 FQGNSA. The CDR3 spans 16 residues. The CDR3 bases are TGTGCCAGCAGCTACCAAGGGGGTAGGGACACCGGGGAGCTGTTTTTT. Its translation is CASSYQGGRDTGELFF.

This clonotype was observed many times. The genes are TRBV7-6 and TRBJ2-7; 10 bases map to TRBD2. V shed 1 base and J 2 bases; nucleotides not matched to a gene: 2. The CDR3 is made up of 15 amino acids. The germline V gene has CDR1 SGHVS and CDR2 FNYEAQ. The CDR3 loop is CASSLGSGRAYEQYF. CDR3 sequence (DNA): TGTGCCAGCAGCTTAGGGAGCGGGAGGGCCTACGAGCAGTACTTC.

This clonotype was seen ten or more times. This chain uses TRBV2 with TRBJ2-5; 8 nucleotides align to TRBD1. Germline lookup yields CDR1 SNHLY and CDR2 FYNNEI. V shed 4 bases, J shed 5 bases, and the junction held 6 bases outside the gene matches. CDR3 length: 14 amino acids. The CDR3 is CASSADRGKETQYF. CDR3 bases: TGTGCCAGCAGTGCCGACAGGGGTAAGGAGACCCAGTACTTC.

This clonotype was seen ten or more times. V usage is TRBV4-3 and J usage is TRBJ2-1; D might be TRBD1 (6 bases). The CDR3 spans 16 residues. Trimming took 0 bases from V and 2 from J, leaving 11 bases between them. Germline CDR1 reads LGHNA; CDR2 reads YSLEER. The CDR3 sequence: CASSQDKGEPYNEQFF. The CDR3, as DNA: TGCGCCAGCAGCCAAGATAAGGGGGAACCCTACAATGAGCAGTTCTTC.

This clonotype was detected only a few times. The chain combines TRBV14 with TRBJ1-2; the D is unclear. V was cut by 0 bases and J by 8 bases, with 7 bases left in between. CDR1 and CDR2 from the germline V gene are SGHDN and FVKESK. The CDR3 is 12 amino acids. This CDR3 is CASSQERLGYTF. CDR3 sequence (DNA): TGTGCCAGCAGCCAAGAGAGGTTAGGCTACACCTTC.

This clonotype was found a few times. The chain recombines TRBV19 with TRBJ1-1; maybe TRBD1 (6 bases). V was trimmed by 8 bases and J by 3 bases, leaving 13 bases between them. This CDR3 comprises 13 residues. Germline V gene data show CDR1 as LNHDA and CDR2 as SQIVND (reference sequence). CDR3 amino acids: CASDKGGYTEAFF. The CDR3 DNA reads TGTGCCAGTGACAAAGGGGGGTACACTGAAGCTTTCTTT.

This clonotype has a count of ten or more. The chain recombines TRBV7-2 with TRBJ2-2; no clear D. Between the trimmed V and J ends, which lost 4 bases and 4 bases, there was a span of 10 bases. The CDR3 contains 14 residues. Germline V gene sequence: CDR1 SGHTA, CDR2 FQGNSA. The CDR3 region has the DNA TGTGCCAGCAGCTACAATAGTATCACCGGGGAGCTGTTTTTT. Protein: CASSYNSITGELFF.

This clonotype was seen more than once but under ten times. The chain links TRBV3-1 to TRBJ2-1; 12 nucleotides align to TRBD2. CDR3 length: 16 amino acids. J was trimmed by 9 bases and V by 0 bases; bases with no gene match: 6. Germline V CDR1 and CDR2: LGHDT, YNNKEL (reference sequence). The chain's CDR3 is CASSQDRLAGGVEQFF. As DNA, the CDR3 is TGTGCCAGCAGCCAAGATCGGCTAGCGGGAGGGGTTGAGCAGTTCTTC.

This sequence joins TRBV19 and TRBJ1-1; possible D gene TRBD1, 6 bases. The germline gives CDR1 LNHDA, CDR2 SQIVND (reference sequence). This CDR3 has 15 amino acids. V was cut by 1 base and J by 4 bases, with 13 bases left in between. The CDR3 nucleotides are TGTGCCAGTAGTATAGTTAGGGGAGGGGGCACTGAAGCTTTCTTT. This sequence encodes CASSIVRGGGTEAFF.

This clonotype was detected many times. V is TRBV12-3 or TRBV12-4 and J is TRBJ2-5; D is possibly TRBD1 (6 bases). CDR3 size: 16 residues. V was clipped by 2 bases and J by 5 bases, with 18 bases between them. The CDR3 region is CASSLSPRNREETQYF. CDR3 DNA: TGTGCCAGCAGTTTAAGCCCCCGGAACAGGGAGGAGACCCAGTACTTC.

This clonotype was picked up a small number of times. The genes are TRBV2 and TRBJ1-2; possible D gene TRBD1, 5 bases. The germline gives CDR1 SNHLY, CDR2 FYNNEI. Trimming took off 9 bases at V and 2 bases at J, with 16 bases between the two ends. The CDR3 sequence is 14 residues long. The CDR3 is CARRPGGTNYGYTF. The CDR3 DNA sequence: TGTGCCAGGAGGCCGGGGGGGACCAACTATGGCTACACCTTC.